The 21 T cell receptor beta chains below all came from one sample that was sequenced in a study of shared clonotypes between healthy human individuals. Repertoires were generated with immunoSEQ multiplex PCR, while TCRdb's copy carries only in-frame clones and drops some. The profile shows 2 million to 3 million clones, about 92% of them singletons. The sequencing input was naive CD4+ T cells sorted from blood. Sample subset: CD45RA+ positively selected. The source is a man younger than 35 in good health.

This chain uses TRBV27 with TRBJ1-2; D gene unclear. With 0 bases removed from V and 3 bases from J, the gap between germline ends came to 11 bases. Germline lookup yields CDR1 MNHEY and CDR2 SMNVEV (reference sequence). There are 15 residues in the CDR3. The CDR3: CASSLSRLRDYGYTF. For the CDR3, the DNA is TGTGCCAGCAGTTTATCCCGGCTTCGGGACTATGGCTACACCTTC.

This chain uses TRBV13 with TRBJ1-2; D not resolved. The CDR3 loop spans 13 amino acids. CDR1 and CDR2 (germline): PRHDT, FYEKMQ (reference sequence). The V gene lost 0 bases and the J gene lost 7 bases, with 9 bases spanning the gap. The CDR3 spells CASSLGRGTGYTF. The CDR3 DNA reads TGTGCCAGCAGCTTAGGCCGGGGAACTGGCTACACCTTC.

This clone was found once. The chain uses TRBV2 and TRBJ2-7; D unclear. V lost 1 base to trimming and J lost 2 bases, with 15 bases between them. The CDR3 totals 16 residues. Looked up from germline, CDR1 is SNHLY and CDR2 is FYNNEI. As DNA, the CDR3 is TGTGCCAGCAGTGAAGTGATCGGGTCAATCACCTACGAGCAGTACTTC. Its protein product is CASSEVIGSITYEQYF.

The J gene is TRBJ2-7, the V gene TRBV10-3; 9 bases align to TRBD2. Germline CDR1 is ENHRY and CDR2 is SYGVKD. V was clipped by 0 bases and J by 4 bases; unmatched bases: 7. The CDR3 sequence is 16 residues long. The DNA for the CDR3 is TGTGCCATCAGTGAGTCAGCGGCTAGCGGGGAGTACGAGCAGTACTTC. Translated: CAISESAASGEYEQYF.

DNA of the CDR3: TGTGCCAGCATGGACGGGAAACAACTGGGAGCTTTCTTT. It codes for CASMDGKQLGAFF. The chain couples TRBV6-1 to TRBJ1-1; D unresolved. Germline V CDR1 and CDR2: MNHNS, SASEGT. This CDR3 spans 13 amino acids. V dropped 7 bases and J dropped 10 bases, with 19 bases sitting between them.

V usage is TRBV19 and J usage is TRBJ2-5, with 14 nucleotides matching TRBD2. V lost 5 bases, J lost 1 base, and 9 bases stayed unmatched. Germline CDR1 reads LNHDA; CDR2 reads SQIVND (reference sequence). The CDR3 covers 18 residues. The CDR3 spells CASSARLAGGGVQETQYF. The CDR3 bases are TGTGCCAGTAGTGCCCGACTAGCGGGAGGGGGGGTCCAAGAGACCCAGTACTTC.

The genes are TRBV28 and TRBJ1-2, with TRBD1 matching 7 bases. The CDR3 contains 14 residues. Unmatched junction bases numbered 8, after V lost 6 bases and J lost 4 bases. Germline CDR1 and CDR2: MDHEN and SYDVKM. This chain's CDR3 is CASSPGQVAYGYTF. The CDR3 nucleotides are TGTGCCAGCAGCCCAGGACAGGTGGCCTATGGCTACACCTTC.

V usage is TRBV11-2 and J usage is TRBJ2-7; D is uncertain. V was pared by 0 bases and J by 3 bases, with 12 bases between. The CDR3 is made up of 15 amino acids. The germline V gene has CDR1 SGHAT and CDR2 FQNNGV. The CDR3 region has the DNA TGTGCCAGCAGCTTAGATCTAGTCAACTACTACGAGCAGTACTTC. Protein: CASSLDLVNYYEQYF.

The V gene is TRBV28, the J gene TRBJ1-5, with TRBD1 as a possible D gene (5 bases). V lost 6 bases and J 6 bases, leaving 18 bases between the germline ends. Germline lookup yields CDR1 MDHEN and CDR2 SYDVKM. This CDR3 comprises 15 residues. CDR3 region: CASSVFRGEAQPQHF. The CDR3 coding sequence is TGTGCCAGCAGCGTTTTCCGGGGGGAGGCTCAGCCCCAGCATTTT. The full variable domain, with the rest looked up from reference TRBV28 and TRBJ1-5, is DVKVTQSSRYLVKRTGEKVFLECVQDMDHENMFWYRQDPGLGLRLIYFSYDVKMKEKGDIPEGYSVSREKKERFSLILESASTNQTSMYLCASSVFRGEAQPQHFGDGTRLSIL.

The V gene is TRBV6-1, the J gene TRBJ1-3, with unresolved D. In germline, CDR1 is MNHNS, CDR2 SASEGT. Trimming removed 2 bases from V and 3 bases from J, with 11 bases in between. The CDR3 consists of 15 residues. The CDR3 coding sequence is TGTGCCAGCAGTGAAACGAACACGCATGGAAACACCATATATTTT. Translation gives CASSETNTHGNTIYF.

The rearrangement uses TRBV18 and TRBJ2-1; TRBD1 is a possible D gene (7 bases). This CDR3 has 18 residues. Germline CDR1 KGHSH, CDR2 LQKENI. V was pared by 0 bases and J by 4 bases, with 19 bases between. CDR3 nucleotides: TGTGCCAGCTCACCACCGTCTGGGGGGCAGGGGGTTTACAATGAGCAGTTCTTC. The encoded protein is CASSPPSGGQGVYNEQFF.

This rearrangement joins TRBV28 to TRBJ1-2; TRBD1 is a possible D gene (5 bases). This CDR3 region has 13 residues. CDR1 is MDHEN and CDR2 is SYDVKM in the germline V gene. V lost 7 bases and J 3 bases, leaving 12 bases between the germline ends. The CDR3 DNA is TGTGCCAGCACCCCTCCCAGGGACTATGGCTACACCTTC. Encoded protein: CASTPPRDYGYTF.

Details on this clone: This specimen includes other DNA sequences encoding the same CDR3. The rearrangement links TRBV5-1 to TRBJ2-5, with D unresolved. V was shortened by 0 bases and J by 5 bases, with 8 bases between the two germline ends. Looked up from germline, CDR1 is SGHRS and CDR2 is YFSETQ. CDR3 length equals 13 residues. The CDR3, as DNA: TGCGCCAGCAGCTTGGCGGGCTCGGAGACCCAGTACTTC. Protein product: CASSLAGSETQYF.

V and J are TRBV2 and TRBJ2-3; no firm D call. The CDR3 sequence is 11 residues long. Germline-derived CDR1 and CDR2 are SNHLY and FYNNEI. With 5 bases removed from V and 6 bases from J, the gap between germline ends came to 6 bases. The CDR3 coding sequence is TGTGCCAGCAGTAACCTTGATACGCAGTATTTT. Its translation is CASSNLDTQYF.

The rearrangement joins TRBV19 to TRBJ2-1; 9 bases are a match to TRBD1. Germline values: CDR1 LNHDA, CDR2 SQIVND (reference sequence). The CDR3 sequence is 17 residues long. V was pared by 4 bases and J by 1 base, with 8 bases of the junction left unmatched. The DNA for the CDR3 is TGTGCCAGTAGTACGACCGGGACAGGGTCATCCTACAATGAGCAGTTCTTC. It is translated as CASSTTGTGSSYNEQFF.

The chain combines TRBV5-6 with TRBJ1-4, with TRBD1 matching over 9 bases. The length of the CDR3 is 14 residues. From germline, CDR1 is SGHDT and CDR2 YYEEEE. The V gene end was trimmed by 4 bases and the J gene end by 4 bases; junction bases not matched to a gene: 2. The CDR3 loop reads CASSRDRVNEKLFF. Here the CDR3 DNA reads TGTGCCAGCAGCAGGGACAGGGTTAATGAAAAACTGTTTTTT.

The chain joins TRBV4-1 to TRBJ2-1, with D tentatively TRBD1 (5 bases). The CDR3 has 17 amino acids. Germline assignment: CDR1 MGHRA and CDR2 YSYEKL. Trimming stripped 5 bases from V and 0 bases from J, with 17 bases between. The CDR3 region is CASSANPSGASYNEQFF. The CDR3 nucleotides read TGCGCCAGCAGCGCGAATCCGTCTGGGGCCTCCTACAATGAGCAGTTCTTC.

This clone appeared once. The chain has TRBV11-2 and TRBJ1-1; D not resolved. The V gene lost 1 base and the J gene lost 0 bases, with 3 bases spanning the gap. Germline CDR1 reads SGHAT; CDR2 reads FQNNGV. The CDR3 is 13 residues long. The CDR3 bases are TGTGCCAGCAGCTTAGTAATGAACACTGAAGCTTTCTTT. It specifies CASSLVMNTEAFF.

The chain uses TRBV2 and TRBJ2-1; unclear D gene. The CDR3 is 11 amino acids. CDR1 and CDR2 from the germline V gene are SNHLY and FYNNEI. V lost 4 bases to trimming and J lost 10 bases, with 8 bases between them. The CDR3 spells CASSGPIEQFF. Here the CDR3 DNA reads TGTGCCAGCAGTGGCCCAATCGAGCAGTTCTTC.

Comments on this clone: Other DNA variants within this sample encode the same CDR3. This chain links TRBV7-2 with TRBJ2-3; no clear D gene. Germline V gene lookup returns CDR1 SGHTA and CDR2 FQGNSA. Deletions cut 5 bases from V and 3 bases from J, with 6 bases between. The CDR3 totals 12 residues. This chain's CDR3 is CASSLYTDTQYF. Written as DNA, the CDR3 is TGTGCCAGCAGCCTATATACAGATACGCAGTATTTT.

This chain joins TRBV12-5 and TRBJ2-5; D is uncertain. Germline assignment: CDR1 LGHNT and CDR2 FRNRAP. CDR3 length equals 13 residues. V was pared by 3 bases and J by 1 base, with 6 bases between. The CDR3 DNA follows: TGTGCTAGTGGTTTCCACACCCAAGAGACCCAGTACTTC. It encodes CASGFHTQETQYF. Full variable domain (remainder filled in from reference TRBV12-5 and TRBJ2-5): DARVTQTPRHKVTEMGQEVTMRCQPILGHNTVFWYRQTMMQGLELLAYFRNRAPLDDSGMPKDRFSAEMPDATLATLKIQPSEPRDSAVYFCASGFHTQETQYFGPGTRLLVL.